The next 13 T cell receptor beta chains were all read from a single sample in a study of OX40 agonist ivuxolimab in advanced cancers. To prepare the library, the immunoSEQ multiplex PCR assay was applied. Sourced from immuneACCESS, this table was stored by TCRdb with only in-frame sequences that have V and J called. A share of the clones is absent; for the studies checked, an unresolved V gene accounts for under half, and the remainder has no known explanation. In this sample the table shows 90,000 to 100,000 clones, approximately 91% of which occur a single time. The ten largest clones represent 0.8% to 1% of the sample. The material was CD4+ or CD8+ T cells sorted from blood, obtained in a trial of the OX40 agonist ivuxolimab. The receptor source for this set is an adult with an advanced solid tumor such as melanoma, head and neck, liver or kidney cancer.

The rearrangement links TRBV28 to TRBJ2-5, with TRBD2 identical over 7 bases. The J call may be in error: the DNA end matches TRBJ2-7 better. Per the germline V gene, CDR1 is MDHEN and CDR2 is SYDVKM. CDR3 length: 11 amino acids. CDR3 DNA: TGTGCGAGCGGGGTCTCCTACGAGCAGTACTTC. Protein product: CASGVSYEQYF.

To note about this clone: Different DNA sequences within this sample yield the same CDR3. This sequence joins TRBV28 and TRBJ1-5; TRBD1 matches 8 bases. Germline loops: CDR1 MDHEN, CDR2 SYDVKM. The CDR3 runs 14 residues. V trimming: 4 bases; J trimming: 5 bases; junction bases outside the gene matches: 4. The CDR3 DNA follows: TGTGCCAGCAGTTCAGGACAGGGACATCAGCCCCAGCATTTT. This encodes CASSSGQGHQPQHF.

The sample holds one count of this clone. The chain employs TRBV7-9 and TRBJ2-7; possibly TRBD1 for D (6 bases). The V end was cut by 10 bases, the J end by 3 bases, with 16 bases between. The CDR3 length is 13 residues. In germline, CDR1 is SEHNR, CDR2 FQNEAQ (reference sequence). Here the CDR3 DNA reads TGTGCCACCAAATCGGACAGTTACTACGAGCAGTACTTC. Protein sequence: CATKSDSYYEQYF.

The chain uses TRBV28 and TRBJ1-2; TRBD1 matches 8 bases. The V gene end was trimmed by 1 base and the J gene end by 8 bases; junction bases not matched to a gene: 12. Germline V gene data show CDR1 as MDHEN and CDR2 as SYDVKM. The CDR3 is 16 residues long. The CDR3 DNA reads TGTGCCAGCAGTTTATATGGAGGACAGGGCCCTATCGGCTACACCTTC. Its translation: CASSLYGGQGPIGYTF.

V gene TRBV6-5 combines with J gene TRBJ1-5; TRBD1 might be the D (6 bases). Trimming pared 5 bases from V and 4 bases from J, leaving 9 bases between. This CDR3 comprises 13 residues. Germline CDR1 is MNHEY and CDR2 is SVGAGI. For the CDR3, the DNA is TGTGCCAGCAGTGGGGGGCTGAATCAGCCCCAGCATTTT. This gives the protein CASSGGLNQPQHF.

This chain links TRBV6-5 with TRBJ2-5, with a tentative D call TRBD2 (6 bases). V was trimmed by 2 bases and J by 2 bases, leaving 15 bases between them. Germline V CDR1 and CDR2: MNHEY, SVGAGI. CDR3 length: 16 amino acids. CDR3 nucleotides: TGTGCCAGCAGTTACGGGTGGGCACGGGGGCAAGAGACCCAGTACTTC. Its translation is CASSYGWARGQETQYF.

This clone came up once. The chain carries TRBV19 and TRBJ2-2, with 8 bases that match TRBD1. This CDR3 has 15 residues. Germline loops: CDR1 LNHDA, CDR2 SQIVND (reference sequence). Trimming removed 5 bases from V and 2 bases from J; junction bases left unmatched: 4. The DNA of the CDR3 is TGTGCCAGTAGTCCCGGGACAGGAAACACCGGGGAGCTGTTTTTT. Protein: CASSPGTGNTGELFF.

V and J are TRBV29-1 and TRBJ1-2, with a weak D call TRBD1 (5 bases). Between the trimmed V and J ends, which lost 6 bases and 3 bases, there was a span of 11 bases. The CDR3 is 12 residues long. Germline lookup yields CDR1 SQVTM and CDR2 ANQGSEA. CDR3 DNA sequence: TGCAGCGTCAAGTCAGGGTACTATGGCTACACCTTC. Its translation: CSVKSGYYGYTF.

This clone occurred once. The CDR3 nucleotides are TGTGCCTGGAAAAGGGGAGTGGTAGATACGCAGTATTTT. Residues: CAWKRGVVDTQYF. V and J are TRBV30 and TRBJ2-3; either TRBD1 or TRBD2 may fit D (5 bases each). This CDR3 has 13 amino acids. The V end lost 4 bases, the J end lost 5 bases, and 13 bases lay between the germline ends. Germline loops: CDR1 GTSNPN, CDR2 SVGIG (reference sequence).

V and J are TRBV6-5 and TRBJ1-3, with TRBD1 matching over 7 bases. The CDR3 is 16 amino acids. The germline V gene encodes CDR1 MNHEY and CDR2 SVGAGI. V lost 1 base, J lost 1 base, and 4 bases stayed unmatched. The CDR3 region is CASSYYHRGSGNTIYF. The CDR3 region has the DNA TGTGCCAGCAGTTACTATCACAGGGGTTCTGGAAACACCATATATTTT.

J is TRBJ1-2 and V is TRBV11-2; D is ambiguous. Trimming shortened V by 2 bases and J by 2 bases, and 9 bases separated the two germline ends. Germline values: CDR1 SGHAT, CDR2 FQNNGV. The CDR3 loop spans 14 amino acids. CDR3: CASSLTNRNYGYTF. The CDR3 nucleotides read TGTGCCAGCAGCTTAACCAACAGAAACTATGGCTACACCTTC.

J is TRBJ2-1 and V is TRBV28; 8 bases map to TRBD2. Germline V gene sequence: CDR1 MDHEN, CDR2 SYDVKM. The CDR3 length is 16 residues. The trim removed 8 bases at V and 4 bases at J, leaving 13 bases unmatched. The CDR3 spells CASLPGGATRYNEQFF. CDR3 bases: TGTGCCAGCCTACCGGGGGGGGCGACCCGGTACAATGAGCAGTTCTTC.

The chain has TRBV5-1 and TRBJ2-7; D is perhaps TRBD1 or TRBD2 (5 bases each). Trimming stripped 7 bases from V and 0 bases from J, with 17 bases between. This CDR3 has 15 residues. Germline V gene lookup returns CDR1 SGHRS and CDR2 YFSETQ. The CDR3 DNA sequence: TGCGCCAGCGGGGACCCCTCGCTGTACTCCTACGAGCAGTACTTC. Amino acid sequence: CASGDPSLYSYEQYF.